This T cell receptor beta chain was captured by sequencing in a study of T-cell memory formation after mild COVID-19. Study-wide findings and caveats: Specificity for SARS-CoV-2 was not confirmed among the second-wave clones peaking on day 37.

In regard to this clonotype: Its antigen remains unknown.

V gave up 5 bases and J gave up 4 bases, with 21 bases separating them. CDR1 and CDR2 (germline): SEHNR, FQNEAQ (reference sequence). This CDR3 spans 18 amino acids. TCRdb reprocessed the 5' RACE reads via MiXCR and lists one record per CDR3 protein. The table shows 85,000 to 130,000 distinct CDR3 sequences, with 11% occurring only once. The source of this sequence is a man younger than 35 who had mild COVID-19 (a few samples of this study predate the infection). Cell type and time point are not known. V gene TRBV7-9 combines with J gene TRBJ2-6; D is perhaps TRBD1 (7 bases). The sequencing input was PBMCs or a T cell subset sorted from them (not recorded which). The CDR3 DNA sequence: TGTGCCAGCAGCCCGTGGCAGGGGGACTTAGGAGGGGCCAACGTCCTGACTTTC. Translation gives CASSPWQGDLGGANVLTF.